This passage covers 2 T cell receptor beta chains from one sample sequenced in a study of T cells expressing NK-cell markers. TCRdb re-analyzed the 5' RACE reads; it lists each CDR3 protein once, without DNA. Seen in this sample are approximately 380,000 distinct CDR3 sequences; the ten most common clones hold around 5%. Sequencing was done on a sample of blood T cells: a sorted CD56 or NKG2C T cell subset, CD4+ or CD8+ T cells, or bulk PBMC T cells (not recorded which). Receptor source: a man aged 18 to 70 in good health.

The chain joins TRBV5-1 to TRBJ2-4; with no DNA, the TCRdb D assignment of TRBD2 cannot be verified. The CDR3 extends over 16 amino acids. Germline V lookup: CDR1 SGHRS, CDR2 YFSETQ. Here the CDR3 reads CASSLSGGVRSNIQYF.

J is TRBJ2-5 and V is TRBV7-2; TCRdb picks TRBD2, but there is no DNA to check that call. The CDR3 extends over 16 amino acids. Germline loops: CDR1 SGHTA, CDR2 FQGNSA. This CDR3 reads CASSKGLAGGRETQYF.